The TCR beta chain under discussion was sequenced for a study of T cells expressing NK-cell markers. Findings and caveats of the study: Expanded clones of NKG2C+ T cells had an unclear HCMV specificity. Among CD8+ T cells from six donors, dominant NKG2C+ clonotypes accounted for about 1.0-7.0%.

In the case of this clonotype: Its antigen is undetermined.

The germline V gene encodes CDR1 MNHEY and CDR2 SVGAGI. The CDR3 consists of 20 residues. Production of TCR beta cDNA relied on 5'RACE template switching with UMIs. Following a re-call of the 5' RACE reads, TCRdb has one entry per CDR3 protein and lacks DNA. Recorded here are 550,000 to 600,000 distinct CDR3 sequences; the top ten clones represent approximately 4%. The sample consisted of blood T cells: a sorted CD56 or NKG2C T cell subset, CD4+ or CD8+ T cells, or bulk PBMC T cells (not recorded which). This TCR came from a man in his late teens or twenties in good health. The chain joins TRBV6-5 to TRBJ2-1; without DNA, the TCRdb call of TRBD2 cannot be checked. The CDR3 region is CASSLRIGTSGRASYNEQFF.